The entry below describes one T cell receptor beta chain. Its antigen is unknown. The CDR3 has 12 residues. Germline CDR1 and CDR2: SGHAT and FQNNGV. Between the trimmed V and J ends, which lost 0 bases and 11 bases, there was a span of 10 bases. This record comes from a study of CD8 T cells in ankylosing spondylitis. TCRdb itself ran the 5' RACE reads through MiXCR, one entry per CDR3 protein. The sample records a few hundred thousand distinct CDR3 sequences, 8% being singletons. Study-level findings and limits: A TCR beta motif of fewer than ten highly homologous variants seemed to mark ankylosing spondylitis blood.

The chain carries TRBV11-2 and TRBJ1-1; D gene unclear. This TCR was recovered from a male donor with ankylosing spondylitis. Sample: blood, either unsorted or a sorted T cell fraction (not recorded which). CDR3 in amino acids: CASSLEVGSAFF. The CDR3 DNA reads TGTGCCAGCAGCTTAGAAGTGGGCTCGGCTTTCTTT.